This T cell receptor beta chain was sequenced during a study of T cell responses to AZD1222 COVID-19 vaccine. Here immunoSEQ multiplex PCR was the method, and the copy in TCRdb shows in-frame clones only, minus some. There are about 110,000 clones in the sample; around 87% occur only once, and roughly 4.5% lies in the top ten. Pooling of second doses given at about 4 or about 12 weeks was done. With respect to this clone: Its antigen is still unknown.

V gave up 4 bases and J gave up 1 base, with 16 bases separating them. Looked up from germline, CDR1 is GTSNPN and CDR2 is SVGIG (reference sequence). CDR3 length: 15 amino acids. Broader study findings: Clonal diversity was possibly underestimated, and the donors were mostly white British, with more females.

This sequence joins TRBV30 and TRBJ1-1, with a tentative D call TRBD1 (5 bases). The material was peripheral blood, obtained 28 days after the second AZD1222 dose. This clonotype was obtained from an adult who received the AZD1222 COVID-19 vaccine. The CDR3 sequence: CAWTPGGSGNTEAFF. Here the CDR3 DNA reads TGTGCCTGGACCCCGGGGGGGTCCGGGAACACTGAAGCTTTCTTT.